Listed here is a single TCR beta chain. Without the conserved terminal phenylalanine or tryptophan, this CDR3 likely stems from a read error. The limits of the CDR3 on the DNA are not certain, so only TCRdb's listed CDR3 is given. This record belongs to a study of blood T cell repertoires in COVID-19. About the research overall: COVID-19 samples collected from the United States, Italy and Spain covered acute and convalescent phases. PBMCs, B-cell-depleted T cells, or T cells were the source of the cDNA or gDNA that made up the material.

Inclusive of both ends, the CDR3 amounts to 12 amino acids. Germline CDR1 reads SEHNR; CDR2 reads FQNEAQ (reference sequence). Donors were grouped by their self-reported clinical history. Method: immunoSEQ multiplex PCR; TCRdb's copy keeps in-frame clones and lacks some. The sample lists hundreds of thousands of clones; about nine tenths were seen once. The rearrangement uses TRBV7-9 and TRBJ2-3; the D call TRBD1 from the table was never checked on the DNA. Material for sequencing was PBMCs or T cells enriched from blood (not recorded which). The sequence was obtained from a woman between 40 and 50 years old who had recovered from COVID-19. The CDR3: CASSSGRAGALV.